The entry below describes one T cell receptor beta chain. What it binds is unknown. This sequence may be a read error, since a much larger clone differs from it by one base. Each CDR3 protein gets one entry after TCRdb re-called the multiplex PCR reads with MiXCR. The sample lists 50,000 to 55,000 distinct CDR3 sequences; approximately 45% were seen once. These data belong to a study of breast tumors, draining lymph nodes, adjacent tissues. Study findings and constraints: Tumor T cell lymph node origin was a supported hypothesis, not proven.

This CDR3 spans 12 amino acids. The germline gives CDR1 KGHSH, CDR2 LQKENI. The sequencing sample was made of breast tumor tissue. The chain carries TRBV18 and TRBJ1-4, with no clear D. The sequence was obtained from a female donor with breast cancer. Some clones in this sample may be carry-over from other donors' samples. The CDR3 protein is CACSPGSEKLFF. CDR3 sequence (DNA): TGTGCCTGCTCACCAGGAAGCGAAAAACTGTTTTTT. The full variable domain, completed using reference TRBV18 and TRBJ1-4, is NAGVMQNPRHLVRRRGQEARLRCSPMKGHSHVYWYRQLPEEGLKFMVYLQKENIIDESGMPKERFSAEFPKEGPSILRIQQVVRGDSAAYFCACSPGSEKLFFGSGTQLSVL.